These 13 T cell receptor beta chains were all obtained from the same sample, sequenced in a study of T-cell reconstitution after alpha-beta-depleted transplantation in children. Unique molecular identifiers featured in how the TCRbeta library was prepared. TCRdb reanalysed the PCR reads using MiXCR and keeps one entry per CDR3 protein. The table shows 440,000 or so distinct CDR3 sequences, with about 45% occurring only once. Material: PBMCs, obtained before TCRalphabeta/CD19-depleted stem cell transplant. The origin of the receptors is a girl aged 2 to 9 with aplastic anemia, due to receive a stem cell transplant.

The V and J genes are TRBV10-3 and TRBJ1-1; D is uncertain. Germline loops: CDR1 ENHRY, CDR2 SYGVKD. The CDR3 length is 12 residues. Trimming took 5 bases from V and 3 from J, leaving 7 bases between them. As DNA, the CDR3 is TGTGCCATCAGTACTAGGGACACTGAAGCTTTCTTT. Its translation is CAISTRDTEAFF.

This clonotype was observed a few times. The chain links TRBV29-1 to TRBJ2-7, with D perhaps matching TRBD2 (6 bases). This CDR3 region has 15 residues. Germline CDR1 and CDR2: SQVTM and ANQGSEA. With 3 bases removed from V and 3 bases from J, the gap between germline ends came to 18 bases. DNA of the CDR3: TGCAGCGTTGAGGGTCCCGGGACGGGGGACTACGAGCAGTACTTC. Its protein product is CSVEGPGTGDYEQYF.

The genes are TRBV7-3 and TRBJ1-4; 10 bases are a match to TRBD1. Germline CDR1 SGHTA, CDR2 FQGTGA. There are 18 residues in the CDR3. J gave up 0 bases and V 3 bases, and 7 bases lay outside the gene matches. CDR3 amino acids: CASSLDRGGITTNEKLFF. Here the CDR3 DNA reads TGTGCCAGCAGCTTGGACAGGGGGGGGATCACAACTAATGAAAAACTGTTTTTT. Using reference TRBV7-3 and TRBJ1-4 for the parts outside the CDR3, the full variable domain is GAGVSQTPSNKVTEKGKYVELRCDPISGHTALYWYRQSLGQGPEFLIYFQGTGAADDSGLPNDRFFAVRPEGSVSTLKIQRTERGDSAVYLCASSLDRGGITTNEKLFFGSGTQLSVL.

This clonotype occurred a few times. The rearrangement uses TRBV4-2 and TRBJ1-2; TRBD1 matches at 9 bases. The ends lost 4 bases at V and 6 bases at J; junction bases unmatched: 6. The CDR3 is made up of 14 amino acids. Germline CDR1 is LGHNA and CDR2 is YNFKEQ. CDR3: CASSPAGTGHGYTF. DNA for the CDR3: TGTGCCAGCAGCCCGGCCGGGACAGGGCATGGCTACACCTTC.

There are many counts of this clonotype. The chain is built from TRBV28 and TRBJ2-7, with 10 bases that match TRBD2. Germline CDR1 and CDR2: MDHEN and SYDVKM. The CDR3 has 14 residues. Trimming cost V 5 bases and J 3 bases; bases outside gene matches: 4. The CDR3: CASSASGRGYEQYF. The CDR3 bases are TGTGCCAGCAGTGCCAGCGGGAGGGGCTACGAGCAGTACTTC.

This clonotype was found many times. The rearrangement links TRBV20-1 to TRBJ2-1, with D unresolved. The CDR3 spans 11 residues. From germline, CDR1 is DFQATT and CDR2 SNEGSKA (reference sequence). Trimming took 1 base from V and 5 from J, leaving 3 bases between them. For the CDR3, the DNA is TGCAGTGCTAGAGCGGACAATGAGCAGTTCTTC. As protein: CSARADNEQFF.

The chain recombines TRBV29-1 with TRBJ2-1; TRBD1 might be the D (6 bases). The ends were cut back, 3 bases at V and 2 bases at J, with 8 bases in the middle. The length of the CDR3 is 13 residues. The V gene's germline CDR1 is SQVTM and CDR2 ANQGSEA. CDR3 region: CSVDEGAYNEQFF. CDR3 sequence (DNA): TGCAGCGTTGACGAGGGGGCCTACAATGAGCAGTTCTTC.

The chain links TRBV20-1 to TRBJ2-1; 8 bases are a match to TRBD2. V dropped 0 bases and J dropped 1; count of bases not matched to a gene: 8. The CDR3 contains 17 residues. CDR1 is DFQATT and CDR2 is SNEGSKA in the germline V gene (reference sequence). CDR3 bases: TGCAGTGCTAGAGATTCCCTCAGCGGGGGATCCTACAATGAGCAGTTCTTC. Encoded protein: CSARDSLSGGSYNEQFF.

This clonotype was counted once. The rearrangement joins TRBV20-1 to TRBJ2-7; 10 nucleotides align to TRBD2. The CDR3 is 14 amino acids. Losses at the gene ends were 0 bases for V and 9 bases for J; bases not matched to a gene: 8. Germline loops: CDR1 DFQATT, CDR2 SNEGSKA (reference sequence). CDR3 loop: CSARDPGLAPVQYF. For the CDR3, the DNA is TGCAGTGCTAGAGATCCGGGACTAGCGCCTGTGCAGTACTTC.

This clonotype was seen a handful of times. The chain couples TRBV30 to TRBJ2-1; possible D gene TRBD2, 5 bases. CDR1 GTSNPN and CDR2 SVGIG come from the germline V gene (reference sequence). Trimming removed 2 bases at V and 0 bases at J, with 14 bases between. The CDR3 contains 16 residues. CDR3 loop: CAWSKWVATSYNEQFF. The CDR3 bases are TGTGCCTGGAGTAAATGGGTAGCGACCTCCTACAATGAGCAGTTCTTC.

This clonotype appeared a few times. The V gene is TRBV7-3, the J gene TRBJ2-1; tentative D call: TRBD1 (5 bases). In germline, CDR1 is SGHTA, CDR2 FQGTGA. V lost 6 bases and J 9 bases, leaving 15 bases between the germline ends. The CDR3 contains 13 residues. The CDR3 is CASSPQGIGEQFF. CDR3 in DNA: TGTGCCAGCAGTCCTCAGGGAATCGGTGAGCAGTTCTTC.

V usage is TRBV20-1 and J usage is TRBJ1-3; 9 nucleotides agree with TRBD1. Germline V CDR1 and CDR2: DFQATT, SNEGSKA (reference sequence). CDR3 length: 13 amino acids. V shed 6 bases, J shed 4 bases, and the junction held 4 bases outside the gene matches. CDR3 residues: CSAHRGPGNTIYF. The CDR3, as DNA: TGCAGTGCGCACAGGGGGCCCGGAAACACCATATATTTT.

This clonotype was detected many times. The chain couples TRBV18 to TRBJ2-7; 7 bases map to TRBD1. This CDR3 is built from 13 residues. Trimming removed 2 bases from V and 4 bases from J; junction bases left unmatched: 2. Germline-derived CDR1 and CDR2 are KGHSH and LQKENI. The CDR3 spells CASSPGTVYEQYF. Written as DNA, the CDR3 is TGTGCCAGCTCACCAGGGACAGTATACGAGCAGTACTTC.